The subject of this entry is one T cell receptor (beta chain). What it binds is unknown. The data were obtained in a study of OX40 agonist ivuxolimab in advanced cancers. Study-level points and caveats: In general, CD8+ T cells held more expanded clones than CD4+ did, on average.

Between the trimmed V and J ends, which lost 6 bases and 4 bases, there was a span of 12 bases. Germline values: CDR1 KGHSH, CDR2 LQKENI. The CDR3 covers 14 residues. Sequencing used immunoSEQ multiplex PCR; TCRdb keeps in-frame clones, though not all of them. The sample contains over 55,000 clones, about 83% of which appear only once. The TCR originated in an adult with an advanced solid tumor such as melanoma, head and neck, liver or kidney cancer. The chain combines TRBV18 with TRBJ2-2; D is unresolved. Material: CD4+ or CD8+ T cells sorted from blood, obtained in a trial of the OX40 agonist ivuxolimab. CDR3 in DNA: TGTGCCAGCTCCCGCGCCCTGGGCACCGGGGAGCTGTTTTTT. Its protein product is CASSRALGTGELFF.